This TCR beta chain was documented in a study of regulatory T cells in long-lasting Graves disease. Germline lookup yields CDR1 MDHEN and CDR2 SYDVKM. V was pared by 3 bases and J by 6 bases, with 13 bases of the junction left unmatched. The CDR3 covers 18 residues. On this clonotype itself: The antigen remains unidentified.

Study-wide results and limits: Persistent patients shared thousands of public clonotypes among themselves. Newly diagnosed patients shared fewer, at some 970. Persistent cases favored TRBV28, TRBJ1-2 and TRBJ2-5. The TCR repertoire of persistent Graves' patients was less diverse than that of newly diagnosed ones.

The TCR beta library used iRepertoire HTBI primers with Arm-PCR amplification of CDR3. TCRdb re-called the multiplex PCR reads with MiXCR, one entry per CDR3 protein. The sample contains fewer than 450,000 distinct CDR3 sequences, less than 25% of which appear only once. Time point noted: persistent/refractory GD, antithyroid drugs over 5 years with positive TRAb. The TCR library was made from RNA extracted from PBMCs. EDTA tubes held roughly 10 milliliters of peripheral blood from each patient. The sample in question was peripheral blood mononuclear cells (PBMCs), obtained when the disease was refractory, from a patient treated with antithyroid drugs. The receptor was isolated from a female donor with Graves disease. The V gene is TRBV28, the J gene TRBJ2-1; 11 bases agree with TRBD2. CDR3 loop: CASSLTPGGLAASNEQFF. The CDR3 DNA is TGTGCCAGCAGTTTGACCCCGGGGGGACTAGCGGCGAGCAATGAGCAGTTCTTC.